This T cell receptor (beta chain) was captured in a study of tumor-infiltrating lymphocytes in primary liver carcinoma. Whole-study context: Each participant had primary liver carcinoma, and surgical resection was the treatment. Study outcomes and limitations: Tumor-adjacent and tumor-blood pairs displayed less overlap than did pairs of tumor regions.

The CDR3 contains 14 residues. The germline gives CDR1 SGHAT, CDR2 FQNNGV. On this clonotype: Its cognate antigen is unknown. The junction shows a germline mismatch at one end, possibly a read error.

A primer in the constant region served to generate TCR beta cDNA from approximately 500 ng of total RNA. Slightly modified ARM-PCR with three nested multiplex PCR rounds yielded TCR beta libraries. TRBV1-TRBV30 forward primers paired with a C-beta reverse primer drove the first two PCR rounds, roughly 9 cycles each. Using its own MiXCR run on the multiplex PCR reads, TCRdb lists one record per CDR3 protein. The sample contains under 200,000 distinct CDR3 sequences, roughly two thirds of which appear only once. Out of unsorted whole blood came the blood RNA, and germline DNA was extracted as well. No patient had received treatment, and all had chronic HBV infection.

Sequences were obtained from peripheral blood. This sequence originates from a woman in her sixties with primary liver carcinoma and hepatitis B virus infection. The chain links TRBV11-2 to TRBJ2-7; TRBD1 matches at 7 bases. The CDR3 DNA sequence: TGTGCCAACAGCAAGGGACAGCTCTCATACGAGCAGTACTTC. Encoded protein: CANSKGQLSYEQYF.